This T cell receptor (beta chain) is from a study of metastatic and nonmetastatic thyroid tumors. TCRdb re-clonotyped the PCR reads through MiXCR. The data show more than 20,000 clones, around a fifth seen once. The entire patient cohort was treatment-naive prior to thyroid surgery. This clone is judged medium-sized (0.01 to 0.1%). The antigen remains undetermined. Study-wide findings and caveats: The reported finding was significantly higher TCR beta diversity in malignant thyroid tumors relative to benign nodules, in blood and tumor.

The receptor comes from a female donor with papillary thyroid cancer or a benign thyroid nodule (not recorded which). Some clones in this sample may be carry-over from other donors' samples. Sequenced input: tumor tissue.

The chain's CDR3 is CAWTPGGPSEQYF. Written as DNA, the CDR3 is TGTGCCTGGACTCCCGGGGGCCCCAGCGAGCAGTACTTC. The chain employs TRBV30 and TRBJ2-7; D could derive from TRBD1 or TRBD2 (6 bases each). Germline loops: CDR1 GTSNPN, CDR2 SVGIG (reference sequence). Trimming cost V 4 bases and J 6 bases, with 16 bases left between them. The CDR3 consists of 13 residues.